The 7 T cell receptor beta chains below all came from one sample that was sequenced in a study of blood T cell repertoires in COVID-19. Only in-frame clones appear in the TCRdb table, and some are missing; sequencing was by immunoSEQ multiplex PCR. In the table there are about 240,000 clones, 83% of which are singletons. The material sequenced was peripheral blood. The receptors here all came from a human donor in a cohort sampled during active COVID-19.

The chain employs TRBV19 and TRBJ2-7, with TRBD1 matching over 9 bases. The CDR3 consists of 15 residues. The germline gives CDR1 LNHDA, CDR2 SQIVND (reference sequence). Trimming at V came to 4 bases and at J to 2 bases, leaving 6 bases not matched to a gene. The DNA of the CDR3 is TGTGCCAGTAGTACGGGACAGGGATTCGCCTACGAGCAGTACTTC. It translates to CASSTGQGFAYEQYF.

The chain joins TRBV30 to TRBJ2-5, with D maybe TRBD1 (5 bases). V was pared by 2 bases and J by 4 bases, with 14 bases between. The CDR3 loop spans 14 amino acids. Germline assignment: CDR1 GTSNPN and CDR2 SVGIG (reference sequence). The CDR3 nucleotides read TGTGCCTGGAGTAGCCCCCAGGGCGGAGAGACCCAGTACTTC. Translated: CAWSSPQGGETQYF.

The V and J genes are TRBV18 and TRBJ1-1, with 7 bases lining up with TRBD1. CDR3 length: 16 residues. Unmatched junction bases numbered 4, after V lost 0 bases and J lost 0 bases. Germline CDR1 and CDR2: KGHSH and LQKENI. The CDR3 is CASSPPTGWVNTEAFF. CDR3 DNA sequence: TGTGCCAGCTCACCACCGACAGGGTGGGTGAACACTGAAGCTTTCTTT.

This chain joins TRBV3-1 (or the pseudogene TRBV3-2) and TRBJ1-4; D may be TRBD1 (6 bases). This CDR3 has 14 residues. Per the germline V gene, CDR1 is LGHDT and CDR2 is YNNKEL (reference sequence). V was clipped by 4 bases and J by 4 bases, with 10 bases between them. The CDR3 reads CASSLGTSNEKLFF. CDR3 DNA sequence: TGTGCCAGCAGCCTCGGGACAAGTAATGAAAAACTGTTTTTT.

This chain joins TRBV9 and TRBJ1-1, with 7 bases fitting TRBD1. From germline, CDR1 is SGDLS and CDR2 YYNGEE. The CDR3 length is 14 residues. V shed 4 bases and J 2 bases; nucleotides not matched to a gene: 5. The DNA of the CDR3 is TGTGCCAGCAGCCTTGGACAGGAAAACACTGAAGCTTTCTTT. Translated, it gives CASSLGQENTEAFF.

A few counts support this clone. The rearrangement links TRBV5-1 to TRBJ1-5; tentative D call: TRBD1 (6 bases). Germline V gene sequence: CDR1 SGHRS, CDR2 YFSETQ. Trimming pared 0 bases from V and 5 bases from J, leaving 9 bases between. There are 14 residues in the CDR3. The CDR3: CASSLEGGDQPQHF. The CDR3, as DNA: TGCGCCAGCAGCTTGGAGGGGGGGGATCAGCCCCAGCATTTT.

This clone was observed at least ten times. Other DNA sequences from this sample encode an identical CDR3 as well. This sequence joins TRBV6-6 and TRBJ2-7; the D gene is possibly TRBD2 (7 bases). V shed 0 bases and J shed 6 bases, with 15 bases lying between them. This CDR3 region has 15 residues. Germline CDR1 and CDR2: MNHNY and SVGAGI (reference sequence). CDR3 in amino acids: CASSYSGGGRGEQYF. The CDR3 DNA sequence: TGTGCCAGCAGTTACTCAGGGGGAGGGCGAGGCGAGCAGTACTTC.